This T cell receptor (beta chain) appears in the sequencing data of a study of memory CD8 T cells in hepatitis C reinfection. Only in-frame clones appear in the TCRdb table, and some are missing; sequencing was by immunoSEQ multiplex PCR. The table shows about 43,000 clones, with 85% to 90% occurring only once. Germline assignment: CDR1 SQVTM and CDR2 ANQGSEA. Losses at the gene ends were 4 bases for V and 10 bases for J; bases not matched to a gene: 8. The CDR3 contains 13 residues. The time point was: late/post reinfection, 12 to 24 weeks after detection. Sorted cells were sequenced directly ex vivo without any in vitro expansion.

Sample: naive CD8+ T cells sorted from blood. This receptor was obtained from a young man with hepatitis C virus infection. This chain connects TRBV29-1 to TRBJ2-5, with 11 bases lining up with TRBD2. CDR3 sequence reads: CSVALAGGLDQYF. The CDR3 DNA reads TGCAGCGTTGCATTAGCGGGGGGGCTGGACCAGTACTTC.